The entry below describes one TCR beta chain. Some clones are missing from TCRdb's copy, which holds only in-frame ones; the method was immunoSEQ multiplex PCR. The top ten clones hold 0.55% to 0.65% of a sample with 55,000 or so clones, 85% to 90% of them seen once. The sample is drawn from a study of T cell changes during pregnancy in multiple sclerosis. The V end was cut by 6 bases, the J end by 4 bases, with 9 bases between. The CDR3 has 12 residues. The germline gives CDR1 ENHRY, CDR2 SYGVKD. The chain combines TRBV10-3 with TRBJ1-1, with D possibly matching TRBD1 (6 bases). This receptor was identified in a female donor with multiple sclerosis, enrolled in a pregnancy study. The specimen comprised CD4+ T cells from peripheral blood mononuclear cells, sampled in the first trimester of pregnancy. CDR3 in amino acids: CAIRQDSTEAFF. Here the CDR3 DNA reads TGTGCCATCAGGCAGGACAGCACTGAAGCTTTCTTT.